The 23 T cell receptor beta chains reported below all come from one sample, sequenced in a study of Graves' ophthalmopathy and Graves' hyperthyroidism (dated by TCRdb to the late 2010s). This sample was sequenced with an Illumina HiSeq 2000. TCR beta CDR3 regions were amplified from RNA transcripts for repertoire sequencing. A first-round RT-PCR used HTBI primers with the Qiagen OneStep RT-PCR kit, followed by a second-round multiplex PCR, size selection and purification. TCRdb trimmed public reads at Q25 via fastp, called clones via MiXCR and kept in-frame beta chains. A single entry per CDR3 protein holds the most common genes and DNA from its merged rows. The sample includes more than 300,000 distinct CDR3 sequences, with about 18% observed a single time. The ten largest make up roughly 2.3% of the sample. Source material: peripheral blood. The receptors here all came from an adult woman with stable Graves' hyperthyroidism.

This clonotype was detected many times. This rearrangement joins TRBV28 to TRBJ2-7; D possibly uses TRBD1 or TRBD2 (6 bases each). V lost 6 bases to trimming and J lost 2 bases, with 17 bases between them. Germline values: CDR1 MDHEN, CDR2 SYDVKM. The CDR3 runs 15 residues. This CDR3 is CASRTPGASTYEQYF. In DNA form, the CDR3 reads TGTGCCAGCAGAACCCCGGGGGCGTCAACCTACGAGCAGTACTTC.

This clonotype was detected ten times or more. This chain uses TRBV4-2 with TRBJ2-7, with D maybe TRBD1 (6 bases). This CDR3 has 14 amino acids. Trimming pared 5 bases from V and 3 bases from J, leaving 14 bases between. Germline V gene lookup returns CDR1 LGHNA and CDR2 YNFKEQ. Written as DNA, the CDR3 is TGTGCCAGCAGCGCCCGGGACACCAGCTACGAGCAGTACTTC. It is translated as CASSARDTSYEQYF.

As to this clonotype: A read error may account for a junction end that differs from germline. This sequence joins TRBV7-8 and TRBJ2-6, with 7 bases fitting TRBD1. Germline-derived CDR1 and CDR2 are SGHVS and FQNEAQ. The length of the CDR3 is 17 residues. The CDR3 DNA reads as TGTGCCAGCAGCTCCGGACAGGCGCGCTCTGGGGTCAACGTCCTGACTTTC. Amino acids: CASSSGQARSGVNVLTF.

This clonotype was recorded at least ten times. This rearrangement joins TRBV28 to TRBJ2-2, with D possibly being TRBD1 (6 bases). Germline assignment: CDR1 MDHEN and CDR2 SYDVKM. V lost 3 bases and J lost 0, with 20 bases in between. This CDR3 is built from 19 residues. Here the CDR3 reads CASSFTGTRWDTNTGELFF. CDR3 sequence (DNA): TGTGCCAGCAGTTTTACCGGGACAAGGTGGGACACGAACACCGGGGAGCTGTTTTTT.

This clonotype was counted a few times. The chain carries TRBV4-3 and TRBJ2-1, with D uncertain. Germline V gene lookup returns CDR1 LGHNA and CDR2 YSLEER. The CDR3 loop spans 13 amino acids. V was clipped by 0 bases and J by 9 bases, with 9 bases between them. Here the CDR3 DNA reads TGCGCCAGCAGCCAAGACGGGTTGCGTGAGCAGTTCTTC. This encodes CASSQDGLREQFF.

This clonotype was recorded at least ten times. The chain uses TRBV9 and TRBJ2-7; 8 nucleotides line up with TRBD1. The CDR3 sequence is 17 residues long. J lost 3 bases, V lost 0 bases, and 11 bases had no gene match. Germline CDR1 and CDR2: SGDLS and YYNGEE. CDR3 sequence reads: CASSVGRRTGRIYEQYF. CDR3 nucleotide sequence: TGTGCCAGCAGCGTAGGAAGAAGGACAGGGCGAATCTACGAGCAGTACTTC.

At least ten counts were recorded for this clonotype. The genes are TRBV27 and TRBJ2-7; TRBD2 agrees at 11 bases. V was pared by 6 bases and J by 2 bases, with 6 bases of the junction left unmatched. The CDR3 totals 15 residues. Germline V gene lookup returns CDR1 MNHEY and CDR2 SMNVEV (reference sequence). The CDR3 nucleotides are TGTGCCAGCAGACTAGCGGGAGTGTCAGCCTACGAGCAGTACTTC. Translating gives CASRLAGVSAYEQYF.

The rearrangement joins TRBV20-1 to TRBJ2-5; 10 bases map to TRBD2. The V gene end was trimmed by 6 bases and the J gene end by 4 bases; junction bases not matched to a gene: 14. This CDR3 has 16 amino acids. Germline V gene lookup returns CDR1 DFQATT and CDR2 SNEGSKA (reference sequence). The CDR3 is CSAHPSGGAFRETQYF. CDR3 DNA: TGCAGTGCCCACCCCAGCGGGGGGGCCTTCAGAGAGACCCAGTACTTC.

The chain couples TRBV6-9 to TRBJ1-2; TRBD1 matches at 10 bases. CDR1 and CDR2 from the germline V gene are MNHGY and SVAAGI. Unmatched junction bases numbered 7, after V lost 0 bases and J lost 0 bases. The CDR3 spans 18 residues. CDR3 residues: CASSYSRDRGEANYGYTF. As DNA, the CDR3 is TGTGCCAGCAGTTATTCCCGGGACAGGGGTGAAGCTAACTATGGCTACACCTTC.

This clonotype was recorded many times. The chain carries TRBV6-1 and TRBJ2-7; TRBD2 matches at 8 bases. The germline V gene encodes CDR1 MNHNS and CDR2 SASEGT. V was clipped by 3 bases and J by 0 bases; unmatched bases: 7. The CDR3 extends over 16 amino acids. CDR3 amino acids: CASSDGLALSSYEQYF. For the CDR3, the DNA is TGTGCCAGCAGTGACGGACTAGCTTTGAGCTCCTACGAGCAGTACTTC.

This clonotype appeared many times. The chain has TRBV20-1 and TRBJ1-2; 9 bases line up with TRBD1. Trimming cost V 3 bases and J 6 bases; bases outside gene matches: 8. Germline CDR1 is DFQATT and CDR2 is SNEGSKA (reference sequence). This CDR3 has 14 residues. CDR3 region: CSASPGTGNHGYTF. CDR3 coding DNA: TGCAGTGCTAGTCCTGGGACAGGGAACCATGGCTACACCTTC.

This clonotype was observed many times. The junction and the germline gene differ at one end; a read error may be behind it. CDR3 bases: TGTGCCAGCAGCCAGGGGGGGGGTCCGGAGGTGTTTTTT. Residues: CASSQGGGPEVFF. The chain carries TRBV5-5 and TRBJ2-2; perhaps D is TRBD1 or TRBD2 (7 bases each). The V gene's germline CDR1 is SGHKS and CDR2 YYEKEE (reference sequence). The CDR3 spans 13 residues.

This clonotype appeared many times. This chain joins TRBV6-5 and TRBJ1-1, with D uncertain. With 4 bases removed from V and 1 base from J, the gap between germline ends came to 10 bases. This CDR3 is built from 14 residues. Germline V gives CDR1 MNHEY, CDR2 SVGAGI. The CDR3 spells CASSFEAANTEAFF. The DNA for the CDR3 is TGTGCCAGCAGTTTTGAGGCGGCGAACACTGAAGCTTTCTTT.

Many counts were recorded for this clonotype. The rearrangement links TRBV12-3 or TRBV12-4 to TRBJ2-5; D is possibly TRBD1 or TRBD2 (6 bases each). CDR3 length: 13 residues. Between the trimmed V and J ends, which lost 6 bases and 4 bases, there was a span of 12 bases. Written as DNA, the CDR3 is TGTGCCAGCAGCTGCACGGGGGCAGAGACCCAGTACTTC. This codes for CASSCTGAETQYF.

The table lists this clonotype with many counts. This CDR3 is CSVDAFGPSDEQYF. CDR3 DNA sequence: TGCAGCGTTGACGCCTTTGGGCCGAGCGACGAGCAGTACTTC. The J gene is TRBJ2-7, the V gene TRBV29-1; D gene ambiguous. The CDR3 runs 14 residues. The V gene's germline CDR1 is SQVTM and CDR2 ANQGSEA. Between the trimmed V and J ends, which lost 3 bases and 5 bases, there was a span of 17 bases.

This clonotype was seen repeatedly, ten times or more. The V and J genes are TRBV28 and TRBJ2-2; TRBD2 aligns across 8 bases. CDR3 size: 15 residues. Germline-derived CDR1 and CDR2 are MDHEN and SYDVKM. Unmatched junction bases numbered 7, after V lost 7 bases and J lost 3 bases. The CDR3 is CASTRGGDDTGELFF. The CDR3 coding sequence is TGTGCCAGCACCCGGGGGGGCGACGACACCGGGGAGCTGTTTTTT.

In its sample, this clonotype was seen a few times. This chain connects TRBV4-1 to TRBJ2-7; the D is unclear. The V end lost 3 bases, the J end lost 3 bases, and 18 bases lay between the germline ends. The germline V gene encodes CDR1 MGHRA and CDR2 YSYEKL. The CDR3 extends over 16 amino acids. CDR3: CASSQTDVGAGYEQYF. CDR3 in DNA: TGCGCCAGCAGCCAGACGGACGTCGGTGCCGGCTACGAGCAGTACTTC.

This clonotype was recorded at least ten times. This chain joins TRBV6-2 or TRBV6-3 and TRBJ2-5; D perhaps matches TRBD2 (5 bases). Trimming shortened V by 7 bases and J by 1 base, and 7 bases separated the two germline ends. Germline V gives CDR1 MNHEY, CDR2 SVGEGT. The CDR3 runs to 12 residues. The CDR3: CASKSGQETQYF. CDR3 nucleotide sequence: TGTGCCAGCAAGAGCGGCCAAGAGACCCAGTACTTC.

This chain connects TRBV27 to TRBJ2-5; no clear D gene. V shed 6 bases and J shed 4 bases, with 6 bases lying between them. The CDR3 runs to 11 residues. Germline V gene data show CDR1 as MNHEY and CDR2 as SMNVEV (reference sequence). CDR3 protein: CASRSLETQYF. The CDR3 DNA reads TGTGCCAGCAGGTCCCTAGAGACCCAGTACTTC.

Ten or more counts support this clonotype. The chain recombines TRBV13 with TRBJ2-5; 8 bases fit TRBD1. Trimming cost V 4 bases and J 6 bases; bases outside gene matches: 7. The CDR3 totals 14 residues. Germline V lookup: CDR1 PRHDT, CDR2 FYEKMQ (reference sequence). This chain's CDR3 is CASSSGQGLKTQYF. CDR3 nucleotide sequence: TGTGCCAGCAGCTCAGGACAGGGTCTTAAGACCCAGTACTTC.

This clonotype was seen once. J is TRBJ2-4 and V is TRBV28; TRBD1 agrees at 12 bases. This CDR3 is 16 amino acids long. V lost 10 bases to trimming and J lost 7 bases; unmatched junction nucleotides: 14. The germline V gene encodes CDR1 MDHEN and CDR2 SYDVKM. CDR3 sequence: CATNLPGQGAGNIQYF. In DNA, the CDR3 is TGTGCCACCAACCTTCCGGGACAGGGGGCGGGTAACATTCAGTACTTC. Complete variable domain (other parts from reference TRBV28 and TRBJ2-4): DVKVTQSSRYLVKRTGEKVFLECVQDMDHENMFWYRQDPGLGLRLIYFSYDVKMKEKGDIPEGYSVSREKKERFSLILESASTNQTSMYLCATNLPGQGAGNIQYFGAGTRLSVL.

The count of this clonotype is one. The V and J genes are TRBV18 and TRBJ2-2; no clear D. This CDR3 spans 16 amino acids. The V gene's germline CDR1 is KGHSH and CDR2 LQKENI. The V gene lost 5 bases and the J gene lost 0 bases, with 13 bases spanning the gap. For the CDR3, the DNA is TGTGCCAGCTCAGTTGCCGGATTAACGAACACCGGGGAGCTGTTTTTT. Encoded protein: CASSVAGLTNTGELFF.

The CDR3 nucleotides read TGTGCCTGGAGTGTTGAGGGCACCGGGGAGCTGTTTTTT. Its translation: CAWSVEGTGELFF. The J gene is TRBJ2-2, the V gene TRBV30, with D possibly being TRBD2 (5 bases). This CDR3 region has 13 residues. V lost 0 bases and J lost 4, with 6 bases in between. Germline CDR1 reads GTSNPN; CDR2 reads SVGIG (reference sequence).